A selection of T cell receptor beta chains follows, all from one sample in a study of cytomegalovirus exposure and HLA in healthy donors. TCRdb keeps only in-frame clones here, not all; method: immunoSEQ multiplex PCR. The sample carries about 140,000 clones, just over 85% recorded once. Specimen: PBMCs. Receptors originate from a woman under 30 in good health and CMV-seropositive. Each CDR3 is given with its conserved first and last residue.

J: TRBJ1-2; V: TRBV19; CDR3: CASMAGGTYGYTF
J: TRBJ2-1; V: TRBV4-2; CDR3: CASSQVLAGEQFF
J: TRBJ1-1; V: TRBV20-1; CDR3: CSAWPGQVAFF
J: TRBJ2-7; V: TRBV28; CDR3: CASSPYPPGVSEQYF
J: TRBJ2-5; V: TRBV5-1; CDR3: CASSWDSQETQYF
J: TRBJ2-7; V: TRBV2; CDR3: CASTDWLAGGLEQYF
J: TRBJ1-5; V: TRBV15; CDR3: CATSRASNQPQHF
J: TRBJ2-1; V: TRBV5-1; CDR3: CASGRDFRGDEQFF
J: TRBJ2-5; V: TRBV5-1; CDR3: CASSSLAGGPKETQYF
J: TRBJ1-1; V: TRBV18; CDR3: CASSLHPPTMNTEAFF
J: TRBJ2-1; V: TRBV28; CDR3: CASSLTGQGRGNEQFF
J: TRBJ1-2; V: TRBV4-3; CDR3: CASSPRQDYGYTF
J: TRBJ1-2; V: TRBV7-3; CDR3: CASSSLGGGGYTF
J: TRBJ2-7; V: TRBV6-5; CDR3: CASSGASGGSYEQYF
J: TRBJ2-5; V: TRBV2; CDR3: CASIWGLGAGETQYF
J: TRBJ2-1; V: TRBV10-3; CDR3: CAISESGSSGRVYNEQFF
J: TRBJ1-2; V: TRBV6-4; CDR3: CASSGGGQGEGPNYGYTF
J: TRBJ1-4; V: TRBV30; CDR3: CAWSLTDRRNEKLFF
J: TRBJ2-3; V: TRBV7-9; CDR3: CASSSRLAGAGDTQYF
J: TRBJ1-5; V: TRBV29-1; CDR3: CSVGCPNRVGNQPQHF